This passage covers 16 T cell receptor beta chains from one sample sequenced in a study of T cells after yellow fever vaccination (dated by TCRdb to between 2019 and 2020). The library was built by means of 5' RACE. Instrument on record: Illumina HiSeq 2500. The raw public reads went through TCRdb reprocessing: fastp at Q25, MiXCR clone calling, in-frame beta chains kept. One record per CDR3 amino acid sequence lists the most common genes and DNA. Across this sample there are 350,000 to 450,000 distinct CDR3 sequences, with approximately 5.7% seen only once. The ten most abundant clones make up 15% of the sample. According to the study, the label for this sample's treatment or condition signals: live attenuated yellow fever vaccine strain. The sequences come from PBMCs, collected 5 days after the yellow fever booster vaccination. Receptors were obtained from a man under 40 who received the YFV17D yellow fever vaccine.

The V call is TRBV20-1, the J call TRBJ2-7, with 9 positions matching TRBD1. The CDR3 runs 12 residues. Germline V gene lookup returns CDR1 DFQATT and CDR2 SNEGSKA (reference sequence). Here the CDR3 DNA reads TGCAGCTACTCGGGACAGGGTTACGAGCAGTACTTC. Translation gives CSYSGQGYEQYF.

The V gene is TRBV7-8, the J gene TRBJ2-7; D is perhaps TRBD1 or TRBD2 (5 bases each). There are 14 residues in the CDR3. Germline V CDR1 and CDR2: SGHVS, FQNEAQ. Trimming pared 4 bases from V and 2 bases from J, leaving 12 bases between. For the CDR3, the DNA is TGTGCCAGCAGCTCGTGGGACCATCCCTACGAGCAGTACTTC. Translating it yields CASSSWDHPYEQYF. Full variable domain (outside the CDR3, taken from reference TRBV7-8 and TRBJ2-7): GAGVSQSPRYKVAKRGQDVALRCDPISGHVSLFWYQQALGQGPEFLTYFQNEAQLDKSGLPSDRFFAERPEGSVSTLKIQRTQQEDSAVYLCASSSWDHPYEQYFGPGTRLTVT.

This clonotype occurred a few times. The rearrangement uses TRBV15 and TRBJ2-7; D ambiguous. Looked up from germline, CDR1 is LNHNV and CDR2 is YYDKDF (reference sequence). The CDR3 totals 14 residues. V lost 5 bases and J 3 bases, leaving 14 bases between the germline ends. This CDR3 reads CATSSIKVGYEQYF. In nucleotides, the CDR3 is TGTGCCACCAGCTCTATTAAGGTCGGCTACGAGCAGTACTTC.

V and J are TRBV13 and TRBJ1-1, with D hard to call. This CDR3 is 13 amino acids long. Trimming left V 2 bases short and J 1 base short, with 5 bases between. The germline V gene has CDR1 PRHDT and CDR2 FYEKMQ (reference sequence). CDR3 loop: CASSLFRNTEAFF. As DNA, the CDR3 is TGTGCCAGCAGCTTATTCCGGAACACTGAAGCTTTCTTT.

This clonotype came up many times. The CDR3 region has the DNA TGCAGCGTATGGCTAGCGGGGTACACAGATACGCAGTATTTT. Residues: CSVWLAGYTDTQYF. V usage is TRBV29-1 and J usage is TRBJ2-3; 9 bases fit TRBD2. This CDR3 spans 14 amino acids. Germline CDR1 is SQVTM and CDR2 is ANQGSEA. The ends lost 6 bases at V and 2 bases at J; junction bases unmatched: 6.

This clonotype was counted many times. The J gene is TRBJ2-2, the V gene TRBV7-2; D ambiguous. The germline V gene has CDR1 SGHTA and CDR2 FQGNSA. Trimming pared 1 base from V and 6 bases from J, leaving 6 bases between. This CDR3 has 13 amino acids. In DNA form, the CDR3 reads TGTGCCAGCAGCTTAGTTATGGCCGGGGAGCTGTTTTTT. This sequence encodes CASSLVMAGELFF.

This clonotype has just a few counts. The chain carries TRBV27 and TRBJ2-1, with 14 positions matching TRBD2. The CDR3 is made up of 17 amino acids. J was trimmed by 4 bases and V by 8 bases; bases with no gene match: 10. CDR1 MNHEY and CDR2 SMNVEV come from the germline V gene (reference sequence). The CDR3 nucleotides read TGTGCCAGCGCAACCCGGACTAGCGGGAGGCTATACAATGAGCAGTTCTTC. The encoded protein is CASATRTSGRLYNEQFF.

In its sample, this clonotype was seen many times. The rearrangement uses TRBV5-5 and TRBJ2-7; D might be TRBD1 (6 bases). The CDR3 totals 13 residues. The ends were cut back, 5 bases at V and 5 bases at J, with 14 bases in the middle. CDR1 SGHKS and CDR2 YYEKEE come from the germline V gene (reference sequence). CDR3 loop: CASSYRVGNEQYF. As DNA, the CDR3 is TGTGCCAGCAGTTACAGGGTTGGCAACGAGCAGTACTTC.

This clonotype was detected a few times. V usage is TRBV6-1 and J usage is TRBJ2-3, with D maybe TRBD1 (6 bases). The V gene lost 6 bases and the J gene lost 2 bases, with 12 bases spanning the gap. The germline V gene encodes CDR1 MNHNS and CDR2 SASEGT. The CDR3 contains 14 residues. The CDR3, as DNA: TGTGCCAGCAGACAGGGTGCCCTCACAGATACGCAGTATTTT. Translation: CASRQGALTDTQYF.

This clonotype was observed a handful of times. The CDR3 loop reads CASSLTAGVGDTQYF. In nucleotides, the CDR3 is TGTGCCAGCAGCCTAACAGCGGGAGTTGGTGATACGCAGTATTTT. The genes are TRBV12-3 or TRBV12-4 and TRBJ2-3; TRBD2 matches 8 bases. This CDR3 spans 15 amino acids. Trimming cost V 6 bases and J 6 bases; bases outside gene matches: 11.

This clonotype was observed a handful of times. CDR3 sequence: CASSEFRRGNTGELFF. The CDR3 nucleotides are TGCGCCAGCAGCGAATTCCGGCGAGGAAACACCGGGGAGCTGTTTTTT. The chain employs TRBV5-1 and TRBJ2-2; D not resolved. Germline assignment: CDR1 SGHRS and CDR2 YFSETQ. Deletions cut 4 bases from V and 2 bases from J, with 15 bases between. This CDR3 is 16 amino acids long.

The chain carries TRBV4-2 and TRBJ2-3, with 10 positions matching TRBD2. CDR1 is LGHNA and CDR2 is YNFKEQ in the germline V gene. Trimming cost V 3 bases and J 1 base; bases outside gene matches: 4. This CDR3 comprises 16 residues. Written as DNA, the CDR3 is TGTGCCAGCAGCCAGTACGGGACTAGCGGCACAGATACGCAGTATTTT. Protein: CASSQYGTSGTDTQYF.

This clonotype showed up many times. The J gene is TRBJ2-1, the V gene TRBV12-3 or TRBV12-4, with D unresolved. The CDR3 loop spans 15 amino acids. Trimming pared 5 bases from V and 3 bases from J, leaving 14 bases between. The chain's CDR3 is CASSAGGTNYNEQFF. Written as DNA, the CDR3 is TGTGCCAGCAGTGCCGGTGGAACCAACTACAATGAGCAGTTCTTC.

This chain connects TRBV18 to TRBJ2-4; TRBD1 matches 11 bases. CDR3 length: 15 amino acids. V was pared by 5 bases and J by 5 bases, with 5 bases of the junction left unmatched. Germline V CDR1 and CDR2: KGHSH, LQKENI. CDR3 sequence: CASSRTGGAENIQYF. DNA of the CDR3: TGTGCCAGCTCAAGGACAGGGGGCGCGGAAAACATTCAGTACTTC.

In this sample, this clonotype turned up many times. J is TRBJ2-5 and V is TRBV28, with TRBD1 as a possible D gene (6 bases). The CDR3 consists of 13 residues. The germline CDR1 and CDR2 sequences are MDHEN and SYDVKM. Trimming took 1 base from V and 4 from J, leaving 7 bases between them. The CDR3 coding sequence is TGTGCCAGCAGTTTATTAGGGGGAGAGACCCAGTACTTC. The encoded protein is CASSLLGGETQYF.

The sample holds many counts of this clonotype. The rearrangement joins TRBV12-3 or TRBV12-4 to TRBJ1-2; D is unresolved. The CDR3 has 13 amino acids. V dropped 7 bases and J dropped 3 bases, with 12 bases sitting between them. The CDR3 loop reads CASKLRDDYGYTF. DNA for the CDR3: TGTGCCAGCAAATTAAGGGATGACTATGGCTACACCTTC.